Listed below are T cell receptor beta chains from one sample, sequenced in a study of T cells in localized non-small cell lung cancer. Profiling relied on immunoSEQ multiplex PCR, and the TCRdb table lists in-frame clones only, not all of them. The sample includes under 12,000 clones, approximately 90% seen only once; the top ten take roughly 15%. Sequencing used peripheral blood, obtained before any cancer treatment. These receptors all come from a male donor at least 60 years old with stage III lung adenocarcinoma. CDR3s include the opening cysteine and the closing phenylalanine or tryptophan. The order of the fields is J gene, clone size, V gene, D gene, CDR3 DNA, CDR3 protein. D genes are given only for firm matches. Where a row states a size, it is once, few, many or the class of an expanded clone; other rows omit it.

>TRBJ1-4|-|TRBV7-2|TRBD1
TGTGCCAGCAGCTTAAGGGACAGGGGAAAACTGTTTTTT
CASSLRDRGKLFF
>TRBJ1-1|once|TRBV19|-
TGTGCCAGTAGTATAGCTTCGGCCAGGAAAGCTTTCTTT
CASSIASARKAFF
>TRBJ1-1|-|TRBV7-9|-
TGTGCCAGCAGCTTAGGGGTTACAACTGAAGCTTTCTTT
CASSLGVTTEAFF
>TRBJ1-4|-|TRBV21-1|-
TGTGCCAGCAAAAAAGGGCAGGGGGTGGGAAAACTGTTTTTT
CASKKGQGVGKLFF
>TRBJ1-5|-|TRBV5-1|TRBD1
TGCGCCAGCAGCTTGGGGGCAGGGGGCTTTAGCAATCAGCCCCAGCATTTT
CASSLGAGGFSNQPQHF
>TRBJ2-1|-|TRBV21-1|-
TGTGCCAGCAGCAAAGCCAGCCGTTCCTACAATGAGCAGTTCTTC
CASSKASRSYNEQFF
>TRBJ2-3|-|TRBV2|TRBD1
TGTGCCAGCAGTCCCGGGACAGGGCAATGGGGCACAGATACGCAGTATTTT
CASSPGTGQWGTDTQYF
>TRBJ1-1|-|TRBV2|-
TGTGCCAGCAGTGAATGGCCGGGGGGAGGCGCTGAAGCTTTCTTT
CASSEWPGGGAEAFF
>TRBJ2-5|-|TRBV5-4|TRBD2
TGTGCCAGCAGCCGACTAGCGGGAGAAAGTGGGACCCAGTACTTC
CASSRLAGESGTQYF
>TRBJ1-2|-|TRBV6-6|-
TGTGCCAGCAGTTACGGGGGAGGCTACACCTTC
CASSYGGGYTF
>TRBJ2-3|once|TRBV4-1|-
TGCGCCAGCAGCCAATACACGGGACTCAGCACAGATACGCAGTATTTT
CASSQYTGLSTDTQYF
>TRBJ2-1|-|TRBV6-1|-
TGTGCCAGCAGCTACTGGCAGGGATATGAGCAGTTCTTC
CASSYWQGYEQFF
>TRBJ2-7|once|TRBV7-2|-
TGTGCCAGCAGCTCGCAGGGCTACGAGCAGTACTTC
CASSSQGYEQYF
>TRBJ2-1|-|TRBV9|TRBD2
TGTGCCAGCAGCCCCGACCAGCGGGGGTACAATGAGCAGTTCTTC
CASSPDQRGYNEQFF
>TRBJ2-6|once|TRBV19|TRBD1
TGTGCCAGTAGTATAAGGGGGCCCGGGGCCAACGTCCTGACTTTC
CASSIRGPGANVLTF
>TRBJ1-3|-|TRBV29-1|-
TGCAGCGTTGAGGGGAAACTGCGAAACACCATATATTTT
CSVEGKLRNTIYF
>TRBJ1-5|-|TRBV23-1|-
TGCGCCAGCAGTCAATCACCCTCCCCAGGGCCCCAGCATTTT
CASSQSPSPGPQHF
>TRBJ2-7|-|TRBV5-1|TRBD2
TGCGCCTCCTCGGCTAGCGGGACATACGAGCAGTACTTC
CASSASGTYEQYF
>TRBJ2-1|-|TRBV10-3|-
TGTGCCATCAGTGACCCAAATTCAGGGGAGACCTACAATGAGCAGTTCTTC
CAISDPNSGETYNEQFF
>TRBJ2-7|-|TRBV7-2|-
TGTGCCAGCAGCCCTCGAAGCCGTGGGAACTACGAGCAGTACTTC
CASSPRSRGNYEQYF
>TRBJ2-3|-|TRBV28|-
TGTGCCAGCAGTCTTAGGCAGGGCTTACTTACCACAGATACGCAGTATTTT
CASSLRQGLLTTDTQYF
>TRBJ2-6|-|TRBV29-1|TRBD1
TGCAGCGTTGAGACGTGGGGCAGGGGGCCGACCCCCTCTGGGGCCAACGTCCTGACTTTC
CSVETWGRGPTPSGANVLTF
>TRBJ2-7|-|TRBV7-2|TRBD2
TGTGCCAGCAGCTTAAGGGCGGGAGGGCCCGACGAGCAGTACTTC
CASSLRAGGPDEQYF
>TRBJ2-5|-|TRBV27|-
TGTGCCACTATGGGGGTTGAAGAGACCCAGTACTTC
CATMGVEETQYF
>TRBJ2-3|-|TRBV19|-
TGTGCCAGTAGAGGGGTAGGCGATACGCAGTATTTT
CASRGVGDTQYF
>TRBJ2-2|-|TRBV7-9|TRBD2
TGTGCCAGCAGCGGTACTAGCGGGAGGCACACCGGGGAGCTGTTTTTT
CASSGTSGRHTGELFF
>TRBJ2-7|-|TRBV10-3|-
TGTGCCATCAGTGAGTCGGGGACGTTTTCCTACGAGCAGTACTTC
CAISESGTFSYEQYF
>TRBJ1-5|few|TRBV15|-
TGTGCCACCAGCAGAGATCTGGGGGAGCCCCAGCATTTT
CATSRDLGEPQHF
>TRBJ2-1|-|TRBV7-3|TRBD2
TGTGCCAGCAGCTTGTCTAGCGGGAATTACAATGAGCAGTTCTTC
CASSLSSGNYNEQFF
>TRBJ1-4|-|TRBV7-7|-
TGTGCCAGCAGCTTAAAGCCTAATGAAAAACTGTTTTTT
CASSLKPNEKLFF
>TRBJ1-1|-|TRBV5-6|-
TGTGCCAGCAGCTTGGACAGTCCTCCGAACACTGAAGCTTTCTTT
CASSLDSPPNTEAFF
>TRBJ1-1|-|TRBV2|-
TGTGCCAGCAGTGGATTTTCGGTGACTGAAGCTTTCTTT
CASSGFSVTEAFF
>TRBJ1-4|-|TRBV30|-
TGTGCCTGGAGTGGACGTAGGGAAAAACTGTTTTTT
CAWSGRREKLFF
>TRBJ1-1|-|TRBV29-1|-
TGCAGCGTTCTAAGTAATTTGAACACTGAAGCTTTCTTT
CSVLSNLNTEAFF
>TRBJ1-4|-|TRBV5-1|-
TGCGCCAGCAGCTTGGCAGGGTTGGATGAAAAACTGTTTTTT
CASSLAGLDEKLFF
>TRBJ1-2|-|TRBV27|TRBD1
TGTGCCAGCAGTGATACAGGGGAAAAGAACTATGGCTACACCTTC
CASSDTGEKNYGYTF
>TRBJ2-5|-|TRBV19|-
TGTGCCAGTAGTATTAAAGTCCAAGAGACCCAGTACTTC
CASSIKVQETQYF
>TRBJ2-7|once|TRBV21-1|-
TGTGCCAGCAGCAAAGGTGCTGGGACAGGGGGTGGTGTTTTGTACGAGCAGTACTTC
CASSKGAGTGGGVLYEQYF
>TRBJ2-7|-|TRBV4-3|TRBD1
TGCGCCAGCAGCCAAGATTCCCGGGACAGGAGCTACGAGCAGTACTTC
CASSQDSRDRSYEQYF
>TRBJ2-3|-|TRBV27|-
TGTGCCAGCAGTTTATCTGACAGGCACACAGATACGCAGTATTTT
CASSLSDRHTDTQYF
>TRBJ2-6|-|TRBV19|TRBD2
TGTGCCAGTAACAAGCGGGGGGCTGGGGCCAACGTCCTGACTTTC
CASNKRGAGANVLTF
>TRBJ2-2|-|TRBV9|-
TGTGCCAGCAGCTTAAGTACCGGGGAGCTGTTTTTT
CASSLSTGELFF
>TRBJ2-1|-|TRBV29-1|-
TGCAGCGTTGTTTCGGGGGGCGGGGATGAGCAGTTCTTC
CSVVSGGGDEQFF
>TRBJ2-3|-|TRBV30|TRBD2
TGTGCCTGGAGTCCTAGCGGGAGAGGCACAGATACGCAGTATTTT
CAWSPSGRGTDTQYF
>TRBJ2-3|-|TRBV7-9|-
TGTGCCAGCAGCTTAAACAGCCAACCCACAGATACGCAGTATTTT
CASSLNSQPTDTQYF
>TRBJ2-3|-|TRBV2|-
TGTGCCAGCAGTGAAGCAACAGTTGCCTCTACGCAGTATTTT
CASSEATVASTQYF
>TRBJ2-7|-|TRBV27|TRBD2
TGTGCCAGCAGTTTAGTGGCTAGCGGGAGACTATCGCACGAGCAGTACTTC
CASSLVASGRLSHEQYF
>TRBJ2-7|-|TRBV7-2|-
TGTGCCAGCAGCTTACAGGGGGGGGAGACCCACGAGCAGTACTTC
CASSLQGGETHEQYF
>TRBJ2-5|-|TRBV5-1|-
TGCGCCAGCAGCTTGATGGACGAGGAGACCCAGTACTTC
CASSLMDEETQYF
>TRBJ2-3|-|TRBV27|TRBD1
TGTGCCACCAGGGGGCTTCGGAGCACAGATACGCAGTATTTT
CATRGLRSTDTQYF
>TRBJ1-6|-|TRBV27|-
TGTGCCAGCAAACTCACCGGGCTCTATAATTCACCCCTCCACTTT
CASKLTGLYNSPLHF
>TRBJ1-5|-|TRBV5-1|-
TGCGCCAGCAGCTTGGCGGGGAATCAGCCCCAGCATTTT
CASSLAGNQPQHF
>TRBJ1-3|once|TRBV5-5|-
TGTGCCAGCAGCTTGGGAGGGACCTACGGTGGAAACACCATATATTTT
CASSLGGTYGGNTIYF
>TRBJ1-2|-|TRBV19|TRBD1
TGTGCCAGTAGGGACAGGGGCTATGGCTACACCTTC
CASRDRGYGYTF
>TRBJ1-3|once|TRBV5-4|-
TGTGCCAGCAGCCAGTCCGCCGGTAAAGAAGGAAACACCATATATTTT
CASSQSAGKEGNTIYF
>TRBJ2-6|-|TRBV5-1|-
TGCGCCAGCAGCTTGGGGCCCCTGAACAGGGCTGGGGCCAACGTCCTGACTTTC
CASSLGPLNRAGANVLTF
>TRBJ2-7|once|TRBV27|TRBD2
TGTGCCAGCAGTTCACATGGACTAGCGGTATCCTACGAGCAGTACTTC
CASSSHGLAVSYEQYF
>TRBJ2-7|-|TRBV6-1|-
TGTGCCAGCAGCTCAGGGGTTTACGAGCAGTACTTC
CASSSGVYEQYF